This T cell receptor beta chain is drawn from a study of blood T cell repertoires in COVID-19. Produced via immunoSEQ multiplex PCR; TCRdb's table is partial and in-frame only. The sample lists approximately 220,000 clones, 80% to 90% occurring once. Concerning this clone itself: One junction end does not reproduce the germline sequence, and a read error may be involved.

The clonotype comes from a woman in her forties or fifties who had been exposed to COVID-19. The sequenced sample consisted of PBMCs or T cells enriched from blood (not recorded which).

The CDR3 DNA sequence: TGTGCCTGGAGTGCGGACAGAATCACCCACTTC. It codes for CAWSADRITHF. The J gene is TRBJ2-7, the V gene TRBV30; tentatively, D is TRBD1 (6 bases). The CDR3 covers 11 residues. Germline-derived CDR1 and CDR2 are GTSNPN and SVGIG (reference sequence).